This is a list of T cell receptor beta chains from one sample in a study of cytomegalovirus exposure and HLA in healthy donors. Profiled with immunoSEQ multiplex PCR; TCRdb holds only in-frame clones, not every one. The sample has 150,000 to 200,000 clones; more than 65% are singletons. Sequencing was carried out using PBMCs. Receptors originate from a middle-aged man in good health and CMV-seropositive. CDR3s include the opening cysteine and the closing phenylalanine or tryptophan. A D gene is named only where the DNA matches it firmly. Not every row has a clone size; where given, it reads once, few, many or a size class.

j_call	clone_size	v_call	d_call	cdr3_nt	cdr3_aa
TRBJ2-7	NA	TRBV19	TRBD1	TGTGCCAGTAGCACAGGGGGGACACATGCCTACGAGCAGTACTTC	CASSTGGTHAYEQYF
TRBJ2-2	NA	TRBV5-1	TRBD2	TGCGCCAGCAGCAGATTGACTAGCGGCCTCACCGGGGAGCTGTTTTTT	CASSRLTSGLTGELFF
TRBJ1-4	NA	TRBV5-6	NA	TGTGCCAGCAGCTTGTTTGGTGTAAATCCTAGAAATGAAAAACTGTTTTTT	CASSLFGVNPRNEKLFF
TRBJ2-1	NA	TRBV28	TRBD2	TGTGCCAGCAGTTCGGCGGGAGGGCCAATCCTCAATGAGCAGTTCTTC	CASSSAGGPILNEQFF
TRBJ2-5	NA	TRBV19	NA	TGTGCCAGTAGTATAGGGCAGCAAGAGACCCAGTACTTC	CASSIGQQETQYF
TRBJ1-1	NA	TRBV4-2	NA	TGTGCCAGCAGCCAAGCCCTCGGTCAGGGGACTGAAGCTTTCTTT	CASSQALGQGTEAFF
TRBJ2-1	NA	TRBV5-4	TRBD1	TGTGCCAGCAGCCGCCGGGACAGGGGGCTTGATGAGCAGTTCTTC	CASSRRDRGLDEQFF
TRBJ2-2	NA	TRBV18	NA	TGTGCCAGCTCACGGCGAGGAGGGCTTGAGACCGGGGAGCTGTTTTTT	CASSRRGGLETGELFF
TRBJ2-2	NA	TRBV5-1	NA	TGCGCCAGCATCCAGGGGCCGGGGACCGGGGAGCTGTTTTTT	CASIQGPGTGELFF
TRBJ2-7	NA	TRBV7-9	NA	TGTGCCAGCAGCTTAGGCCGGGGCTACGAGCAGTACTTC	CASSLGRGYEQYF
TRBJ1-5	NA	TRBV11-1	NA	TGTGCCAGCAGCTTATTCGTGGGCCAGCCCCAGCATTTT	CASSLFVGQPQHF
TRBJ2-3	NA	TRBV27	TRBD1	TGTGCCAGCAACCCCGTGACAGGGGTGGGCACAGATACGCAGTATTTT	CASNPVTGVGTDTQYF
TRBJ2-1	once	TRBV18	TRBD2	TGTGCCAGCTCAGAGCGGGAGGCCCTCAGCTCCTACAATGAGCAGTTCTTC	CASSEREALSSYNEQFF
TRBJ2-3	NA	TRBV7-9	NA	TGTGCCAGCAGTTCACCAGGGAAAGAAGTCCATGATACGCAGTATTTT	CASSSPGKEVHDTQYF
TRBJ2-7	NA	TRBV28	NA	TGTGCCAGCAACCGGGGGAAATCCTACGAGCAGTACTTC	CASNRGKSYEQYF
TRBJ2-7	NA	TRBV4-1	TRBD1	TGCGCCAGCAGCCCGGGACAGGGAATTTCCTACGAGCAGTACTTC	CASSPGQGISYEQYF
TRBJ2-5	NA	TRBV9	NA	TGTGCCAGCAGCGTTGGCGGCGAGGGGGGGGGATTCCAAGAGACCCAGTACTTC	CASSVGGEGGGFQETQYF
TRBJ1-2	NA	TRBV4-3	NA	TGCGCCAGCAGCCAAGGGGAGAGAAATAACTATGGCTACACCTTC	CASSQGERNNYGYTF
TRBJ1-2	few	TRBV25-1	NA	TGTGCCAGCAGTGAGGGCAATGGCTACACCTTC	CASSEGNGYTF
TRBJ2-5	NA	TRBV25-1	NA	TGTGCCAGCAGTGAATATCGGGGAGGCCCCAAAGAGACCCAGTACTTC	CASSEYRGGPKETQYF
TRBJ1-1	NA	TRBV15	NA	TGTGCCACCAGCAAAAAAGGGCGGGGTCCGAACACTGAAGCTTTCTTT	CATSKKGRGPNTEAFF
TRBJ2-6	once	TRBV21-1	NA	TGTGCCAGCACCTTCACGCGGGACAGGGTTTCCGGGGCCGACGTCCTGACTTTC	CASTFTRDRVSGADVLTF
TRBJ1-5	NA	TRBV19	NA	TGTGCCAGTAGCGCCGCCCGCGTCCAGCCCCAGCATTTT	CASSAARVQPQHF
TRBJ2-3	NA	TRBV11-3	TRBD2	TGTGCCAGCAGCTTAGTTGCGGGGGGGCCTACAGATACGCAGTATTTT	CASSLVAGGPTDTQYF
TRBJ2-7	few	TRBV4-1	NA	TGCGCCAGCAGCCACTATCCGGGGGACAGCGCGAAACAGTACTTC	CASSHYPGDSAKQYF